These T cell receptor beta chains were read from a single sample in a study of regulatory T cells in long-lasting Graves disease. TCRdb passed the multiplex PCR reads through MiXCR, listing each CDR3 protein once. Of fewer than 350,000 distinct CDR3 sequences in the sample, roughly 18% are singletons; the top ten hold less than 45%. The starting material was peripheral blood mononuclear cells (PBMCs), obtained at new diagnosis, from a patient treated with antithyroid drugs. The receptors come from a female donor with Graves disease. Both conserved end residues are part of each CDR3. A row's size may be missing; if present it is once, few, many or a size class.

cdr3_aa,j_call,clone_size,v_call
CASSLWERPLQETQYF,TRBJ2-5,many,TRBV5-1
CASRGLAGTGDTQYF,TRBJ2-3,many,TRBV6-1
CASPRASLSSYNEQFF,TRBJ2-1,many,TRBV28
CASSLAAGQGHEQYF,TRBJ2-7,many,TRBV7-9
CASSLRASGTADTQYF,TRBJ2-3,few,TRBV5-5
CASSLPGAYTDTQYF,TRBJ2-3,many,TRBV11-3
CASRPTGGYEQYF,TRBJ2-7,many,TRBV2
CASSLTTGGHEQYF,TRBJ2-7,NA,TRBV28
CSAGRANTGELFF,TRBJ2-2,NA,TRBV20-1
CASIRTQGIGETQYF,TRBJ2-5,many,TRBV6-1
CASRPDSMSLHF,TRBJ1-6,many,TRBV12-3/TRBV12-4
CASSTPTGPNEKLFF,TRBJ1-4,many,TRBV7-8
CASSLQGGSPLHF,TRBJ1-6,NA,TRBV12-3/TRBV12-4
CASSNSGRALREQYF,TRBJ2-7,many,TRBV27
CATSEPGREQETQYF,TRBJ2-5,many,TRBV24-1
CASSPTPDPLDTQYF,TRBJ2-3,NA,TRBV18
CASSRKGGHLGYEQYF,TRBJ2-7,many,TRBV6-1
CSAITGTSGTDEQYF,TRBJ2-7,many,TRBV20-1
CASSYLTTIKREKAYEQYF,TRBJ2-7,many,TRBV6-9
CASSSLTGENEKLFF,TRBJ1-4,many,TRBV7-9
CASSDWGGDTQYF,TRBJ2-3,many,TRBV2
CAAVRDRGSGQPQHF,TRBJ1-5,NA,TRBV28
CATSGGPLAAPEYF,TRBJ2-3,many,TRBV24-1
CASSLNANTGELFF,TRBJ2-2,many,TRBV5-1
CASSPLSGEGEQYF,TRBJ2-7,NA,TRBV18
CASMIRDGTNSPLHF,TRBJ1-6,once,TRBV2
CASLTLETGGQQFF,TRBJ2-1,many,TRBV12-3/TRBV12-4
CSARGRTYGAYEQYF,TRBJ2-7,many,TRBV20-1
CASSGQGSGANVLTF,TRBJ2-6,NA,TRBV12-3/TRBV12-4
CASSYTSGTGTDTQYF,TRBJ2-3,many,TRBV6-2/TRBV6-3
CASSEARGAGQYF,TRBJ2-3,many,TRBV2
CATRGGSEAFYEQYF,TRBJ2-7,many,TRBV10-3
CSARDVNTEAFF,TRBJ1-1,NA,TRBV20-1